This T cell receptor (beta chain) derives from a study of blood T cell repertoires in COVID-19. Background on the study: Acute-phase and convalescent COVID-19 samples originated in the United States, Italy and Spain. PBMCs, B-cell-depleted T cells, or T cells were the source of the cDNA or gDNA that made up the material.

Source study methods: The assay estimated nucleated cells by amplifying reference gene primers. Measured with immunoSEQ multiplex PCR; TCRdb has only the in-frame clones, and not every one. The V and J calls and clone size come from that table; D and trimming were worked out from the DNA. The sample contains 310,000 or so clones, over 75% of which appear only once. The CDR3 sequence is 13 residues long. V trimming: 2 bases; J trimming: 2 bases; junction bases outside the gene matches: 3. Germline V gene data show CDR1 as GTSNPN and CDR2 as SVGIG (reference sequence). The chain combines TRBV30 with TRBJ2-7, with TRBD1 identical over 7 bases. The sequenced sample consisted of peripheral blood. This sequence was found in a man aged 45-65 years with active or convalescent COVID-19. Written as DNA, the CDR3 is TGTGCCTGGAGTTTCCAGGGGGCCTACGAGCAGTACTTC. This translates into CAWSFQGAYEQYF.